Described below is a single TCR beta chain sequence and its context. This sample was included in a study of blood T cell repertoires in COVID-19. Study-wide background: The analysed material was cDNA or gDNA that came from T cells, B-cell-depleted T cells, or PBMCs.

The CDR3 totals 16 residues. V lost 3 bases and J lost 10; bases outside the gene matches: 12. Germline V gene data show CDR1 as SGHRS and CDR2 as YFSETQ. In the original workflow: Reference gene primer amplification gave nucleated cell count estimates. Some clones are missing from TCRdb's copy, which holds only in-frame ones; the method was immunoSEQ multiplex PCR. Clone size and V and J calls were adopted from that table, with D and trimming inferred from the DNA. The sample records some 57,000 clones, over 75% being singletons. The J gene is TRBJ1-6, the V gene TRBV5-1; 8 nucleotides align to TRBD1. The clonotype was recovered from a human donor in a cohort sampled during active COVID-19. Sequenced material: peripheral blood. As DNA, the CDR3 is TGCGCCAGCAGCTCGGGCCGGGACAGGTCGTCCTCACCCCTCCACTTT. This codes for CASSSGRDRSSSPLHF.